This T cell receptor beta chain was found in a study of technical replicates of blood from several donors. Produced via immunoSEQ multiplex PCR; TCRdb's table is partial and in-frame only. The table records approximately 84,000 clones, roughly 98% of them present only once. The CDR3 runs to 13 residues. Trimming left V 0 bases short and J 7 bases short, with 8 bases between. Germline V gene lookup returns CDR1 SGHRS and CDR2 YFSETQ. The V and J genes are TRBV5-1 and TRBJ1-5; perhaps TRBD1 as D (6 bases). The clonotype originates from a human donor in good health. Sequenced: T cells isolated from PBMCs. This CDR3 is CASSLGDNQPQHF. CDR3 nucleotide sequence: TGCGCCAGCAGCTTGGGGGACAACCAGCCCCAGCATTTT.